This TCR beta chain was observed in a study of breast tumors, draining lymph nodes, adjacent tissues. TCRdb ran MiXCR on the multiplex PCR reads and lists one entry per CDR3 protein. The profile shows some 85,000 distinct CDR3 sequences, roughly 28% of them singletons. In germline, CDR1 is SGHDT, CDR2 YYEEEE. The length of the CDR3 is 16 residues. V was pared by 1 base and J by 6 bases, with 11 bases of the junction left unmatched. Axillary draining lymph nodes of breast cancer patients supplied the node samples. This clonotype was observed many times. Its specificity is unknown. Findings and limits, study-wide: The data were judged consistent with most tumor T cells coming from lymph node and expanding in tumor.

This chain joins TRBV5-6 and TRBJ2-3; TRBD2 matches 7 bases. The sequenced sample consisted of axillary lymph node tissue. The TCR originated in a female donor with breast cancer. Some clones in this sample may be carry-over from other donors' samples. CDR3 DNA sequence: TGTGCCAGCAGCTTGAGCCCTTCGGGCGGGAGTGATACGCAGTATTTT. Translation: CASSLSPSGGSDTQYF.